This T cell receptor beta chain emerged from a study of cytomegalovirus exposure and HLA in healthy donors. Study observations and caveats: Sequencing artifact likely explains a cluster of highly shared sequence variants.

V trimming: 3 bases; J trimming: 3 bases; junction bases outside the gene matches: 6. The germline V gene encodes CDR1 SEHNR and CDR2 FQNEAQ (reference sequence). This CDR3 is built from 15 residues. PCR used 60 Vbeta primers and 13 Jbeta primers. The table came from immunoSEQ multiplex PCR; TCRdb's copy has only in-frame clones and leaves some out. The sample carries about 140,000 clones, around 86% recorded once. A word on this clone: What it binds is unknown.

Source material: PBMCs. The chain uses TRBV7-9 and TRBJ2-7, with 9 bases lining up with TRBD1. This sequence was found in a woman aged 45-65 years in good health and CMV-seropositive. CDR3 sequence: CASSFGQGINYEQYF. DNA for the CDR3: TGTGCCAGCAGCTTTGGACAGGGGATCAACTACGAGCAGTACTTC.